This T cell receptor beta chain was observed in a study of shared clonotypes between healthy human individuals. Broader study findings: As a rule, naive subsets had a larger estimated richness than memory subsets. Non-shared clonotypes were found to have lower generation probabilities than the clonotypes that were shared by all four of the sorted-subset donors.

This clone appeared a single time. Its antigen remains unidentified. Subsets obtained from CD4+ cells comprised CD45RA+ naive and CD45RA-negative memory cells. Per the germline V gene, CDR1 is SGHAT and CDR2 is FQNNGV. The CDR3 is 15 residues long. The germline V and J ends were trimmed by 1 base and 0 bases, with 7 bases remaining between them. Repertoires were generated with immunoSEQ multiplex PCR, while TCRdb's copy carries only in-frame clones and drops some. The sample comprises 2 million to 3 million clones, just over 90% of which are singletons, and over 0.12% rests with the top ten. This TCR was sampled from a man aged 18 to 29 in good health. The sample consisted of naive CD4+ T cells sorted from blood. Subset reported: CD45RA+ positively selected. V usage is TRBV11-2 and J usage is TRBJ1-3; D unclear. CDR3 region: CASSLGGTSGNTIYF. The DNA for the CDR3 is TGTGCCAGCAGCTTAGGCGGCACCTCTGGAAACACCATATATTTT.